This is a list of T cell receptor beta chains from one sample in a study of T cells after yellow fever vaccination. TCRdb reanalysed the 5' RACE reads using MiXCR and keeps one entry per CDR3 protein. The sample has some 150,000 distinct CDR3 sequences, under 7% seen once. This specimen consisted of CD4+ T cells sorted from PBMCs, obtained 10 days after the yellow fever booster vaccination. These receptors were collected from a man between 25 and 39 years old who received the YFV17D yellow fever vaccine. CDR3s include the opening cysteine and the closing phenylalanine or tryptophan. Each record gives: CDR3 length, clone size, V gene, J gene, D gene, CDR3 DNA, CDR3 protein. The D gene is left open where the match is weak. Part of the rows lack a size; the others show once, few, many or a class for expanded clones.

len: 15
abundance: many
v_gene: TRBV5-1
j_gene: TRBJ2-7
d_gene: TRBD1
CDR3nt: TGCGCCAGCAGCCGTGGGACAGGGGAGAACTACGAGCAGTACTTC
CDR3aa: CASSRGTGENYEQYF

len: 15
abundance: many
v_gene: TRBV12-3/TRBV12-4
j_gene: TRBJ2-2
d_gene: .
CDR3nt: TGTGCCAGCAGTTTAGTGGGAATAAACACCGGGGAGCTGTTTTTT
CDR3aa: CASSLVGINTGELFF

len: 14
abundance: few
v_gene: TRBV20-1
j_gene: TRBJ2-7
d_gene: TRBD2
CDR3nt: TGCAGTGCTAGAGGGGGGACTAGCACCCACGAGCAGTACTTC
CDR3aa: CSARGGTSTHEQYF

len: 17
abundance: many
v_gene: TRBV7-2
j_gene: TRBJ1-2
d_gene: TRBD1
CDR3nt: TGTGCCAGCAGCTTCCCGACGTACAGGGGGCCCGGCGGTGGCTACACCTTC
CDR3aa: CASSFPTYRGPGGGYTF

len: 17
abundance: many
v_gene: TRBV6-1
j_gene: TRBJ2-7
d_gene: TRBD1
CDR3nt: TGTGCCAGCACCCCCGACCTGGGACAGGGGGGATCCTACGAGCAGTACTTC
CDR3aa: CASTPDLGQGGSYEQYF

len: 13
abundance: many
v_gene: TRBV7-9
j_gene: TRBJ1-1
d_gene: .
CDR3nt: TGTGCCAGCAGCCCCACTCTCGGGGCTGAAGCTTTCTTT
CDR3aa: CASSPTLGAEAFF

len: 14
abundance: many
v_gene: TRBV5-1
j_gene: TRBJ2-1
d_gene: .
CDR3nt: TGCGCCAGCAGCTTGGTGTCGACCCAGCATGAGCAGTTCTTC
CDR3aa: CASSLVSTQHEQFF

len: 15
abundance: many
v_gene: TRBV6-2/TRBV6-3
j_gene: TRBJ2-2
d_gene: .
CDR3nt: TGTGCCAGCAGTAGACTACCCCCCGGCACCGGGGAGCTGTTTTTT
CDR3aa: CASSRLPPGTGELFF

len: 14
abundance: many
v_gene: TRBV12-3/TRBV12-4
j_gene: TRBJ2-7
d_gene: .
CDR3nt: TGTGCCAGTAGTAGAGGAGGGAGCTCCTACGAGCAGTACTTC
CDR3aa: CASSRGGSSYEQYF

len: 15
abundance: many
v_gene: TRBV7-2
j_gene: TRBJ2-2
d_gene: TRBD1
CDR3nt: TGTGCCAGCAGCTTTTTAAAAGGGGGCTCCGGGGAGCTGTTTTTT
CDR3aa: CASSFLKGGSGELFF

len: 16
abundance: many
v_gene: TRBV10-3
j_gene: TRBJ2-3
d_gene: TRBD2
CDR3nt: TGTGCCATATCGACTAGCGGGAGAGGTGGTGCAGATACGCAGTATTTT
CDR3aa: CAISTSGRGGADTQYF

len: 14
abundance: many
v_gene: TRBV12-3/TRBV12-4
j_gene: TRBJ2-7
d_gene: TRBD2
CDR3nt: TGTGCCAGCAGTTTAAGCGGGAGGGCCTACGAGCAGTACTTC
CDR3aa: CASSLSGRAYEQYF

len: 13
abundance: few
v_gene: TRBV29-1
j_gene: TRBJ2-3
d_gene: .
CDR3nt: TGCAGCGTTGAGACCGGGACCTTTGATACGCAGTATTTT
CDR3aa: CSVETGTFDTQYF

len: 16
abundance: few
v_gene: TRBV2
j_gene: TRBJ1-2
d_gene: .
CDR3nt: TGTGCCAGCACCAAAAGAGGGGATTGGGGGGGCTATGGCTACACCTTC
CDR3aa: CASTKRGDWGGYGYTF

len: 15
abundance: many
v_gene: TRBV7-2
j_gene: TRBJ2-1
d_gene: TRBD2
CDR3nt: TGTGCCAGCAGCTTCGGGGGGGGCTCCTACAATGAGCAGTTCTTC
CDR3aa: CASSFGGGSYNEQFF

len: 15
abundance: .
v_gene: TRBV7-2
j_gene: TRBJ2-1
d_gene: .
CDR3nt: TGTGCCAGCAGCCTTTTCACATTTGACTACAATGAGCAGTTCTTC
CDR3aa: CASSLFTFDYNEQFF

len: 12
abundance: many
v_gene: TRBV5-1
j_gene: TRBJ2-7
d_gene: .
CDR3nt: TGCGCCAGCAGCTTGGGATTCCACGAGCAGTACTTC
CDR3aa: CASSLGFHEQYF

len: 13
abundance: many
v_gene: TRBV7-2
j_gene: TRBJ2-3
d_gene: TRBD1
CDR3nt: TGTGCCAGCAGCTTAGCCACAGAGGACAGGGAGTATTTT
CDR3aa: CASSLATEDREYF

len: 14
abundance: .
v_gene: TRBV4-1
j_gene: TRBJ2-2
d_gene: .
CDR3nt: TGCGCCAGCAGCCCAACCCCCAAGGTCGGGGAGCTGTTTTTT
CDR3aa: CASSPTPKVGELFF

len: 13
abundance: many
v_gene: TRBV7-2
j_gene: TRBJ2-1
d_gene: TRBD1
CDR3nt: TGTGCCAGCAGCTTCAGGGGGTCAAATGAGCAGTTCTTC
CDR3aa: CASSFRGSNEQFF

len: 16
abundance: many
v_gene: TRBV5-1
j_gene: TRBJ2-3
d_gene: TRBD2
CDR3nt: TGCGCCAGCAGCTTCGGTAGCGGGACTAGCACAGATACGCAGTATTTT
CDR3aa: CASSFGSGTSTDTQYF

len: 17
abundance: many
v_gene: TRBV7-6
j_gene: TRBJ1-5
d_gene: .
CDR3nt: TGTGCCAGCAGCCTGAGGGGAAGGGGGGAGGGCAATCAGCCCCAGCATTTT
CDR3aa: CASSLRGRGEGNQPQHF

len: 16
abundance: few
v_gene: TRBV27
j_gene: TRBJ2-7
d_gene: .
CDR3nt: TGTGCCAGCAGTTTCAAATTCGGGGGAACCTCCTACGAGCAGTACTTC
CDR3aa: CASSFKFGGTSYEQYF

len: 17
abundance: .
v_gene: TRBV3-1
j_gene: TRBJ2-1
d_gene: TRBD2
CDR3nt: TGTGCCTCCTCCGGGGGCGAATCCGGGAGGGTTTACAATGAGCAGTTCTTC
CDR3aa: CASSGGESGRVYNEQFF

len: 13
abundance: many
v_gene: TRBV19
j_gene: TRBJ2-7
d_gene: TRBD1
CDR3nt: TGTGCCAGTAGTACGGGACAGACCTACGAGCAGTACTTC
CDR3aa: CASSTGQTYEQYF

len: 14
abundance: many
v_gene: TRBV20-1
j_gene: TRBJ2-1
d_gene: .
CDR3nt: TGCAGTCCCCTTTTGGAGCCTTCTTACAATGAGCAGTTCTTC
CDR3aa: CSPLLEPSYNEQFF

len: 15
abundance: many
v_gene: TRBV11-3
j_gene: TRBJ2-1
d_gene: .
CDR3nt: TGTGCCAGCAGCTTTCGGGGCGGGATAGTCAATGAGCAGTTCTTC
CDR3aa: CASSFRGGIVNEQFF

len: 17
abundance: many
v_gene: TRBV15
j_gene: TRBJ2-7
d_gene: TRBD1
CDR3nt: TGTGCCACCAGCAGAGGAGGGTCGACAGGGGCGTCCTACGAGCAGTACTTC
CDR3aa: CATSRGGSTGASYEQYF

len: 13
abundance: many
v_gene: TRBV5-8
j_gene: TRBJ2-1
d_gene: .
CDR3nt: TGTGCCAGCAACTTCGAGAGGGCCGGTGAGCAGTTCTTC
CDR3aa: CASNFERAGEQFF

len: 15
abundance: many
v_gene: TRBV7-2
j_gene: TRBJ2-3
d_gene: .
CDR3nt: TGTGCCAGCAGCGACGCCGGTAGCTTTTCAAATACGCAGTATTTT
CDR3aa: CASSDAGSFSNTQYF

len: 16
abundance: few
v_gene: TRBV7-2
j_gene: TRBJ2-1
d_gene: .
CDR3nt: TGTGCCAGCAGGAACCGGGCCCCCAGCTCCTACAATGAGCAGTTCTTC
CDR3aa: CASRNRAPSSYNEQFF

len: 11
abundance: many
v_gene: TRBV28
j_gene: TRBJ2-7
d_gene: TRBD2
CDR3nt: TGTGCCAGCACAGAGCGGGAACAGCAGTACTTC
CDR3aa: CASTEREQQYF

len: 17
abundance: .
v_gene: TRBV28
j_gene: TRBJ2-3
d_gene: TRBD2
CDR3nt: TGTGCCAGCAGTCCACCCCCGGGACTAGCGGGAGAAGATACGCAGTATTTT
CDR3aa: CASSPPPGLAGEDTQYF

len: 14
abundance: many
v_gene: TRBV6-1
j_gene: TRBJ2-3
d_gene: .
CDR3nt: TGTGCCAGCAGTCCATCCTGGGGTGCAGATACGCAGTATTTT
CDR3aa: CASSPSWGADTQYF

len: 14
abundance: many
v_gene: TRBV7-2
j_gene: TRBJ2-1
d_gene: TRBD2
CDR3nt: TGTGCCAGCAGCTTAGGACTAGCGGGAGATGAGCAGTTCTTC
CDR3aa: CASSLGLAGDEQFF

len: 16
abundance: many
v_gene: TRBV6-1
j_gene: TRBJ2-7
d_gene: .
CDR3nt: TGTGCCAGCAGTGATTCCTCTGGGGGAGTGAAAGGCGAGCAGTACTTC
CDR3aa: CASSDSSGGVKGEQYF

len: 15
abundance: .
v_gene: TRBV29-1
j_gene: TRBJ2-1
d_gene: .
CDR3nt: TGCAGCGTTGACTGGGCAGGGTCGATCGGGAATGAGCAGTTCTTC
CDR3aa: CSVDWAGSIGNEQFF

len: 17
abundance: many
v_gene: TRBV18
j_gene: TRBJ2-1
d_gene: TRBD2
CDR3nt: TGTGCCAGCTCACCGGGTGGTACTAGCGGGTCCTACAATGAGCAGTTCTTC
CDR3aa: CASSPGGTSGSYNEQFF

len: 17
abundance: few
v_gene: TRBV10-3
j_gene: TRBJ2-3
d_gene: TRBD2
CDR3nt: TGTGCCATCAGTGACCTAGCGGGAGGCCCTAGCACAGATACGCAGTATTTT
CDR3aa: CAISDLAGGPSTDTQYF

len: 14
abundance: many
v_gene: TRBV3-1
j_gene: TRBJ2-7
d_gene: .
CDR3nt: TGTGCCAGCAGCCAAGCCGGGGGATCTGGCGAGCAGTACTTC
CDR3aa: CASSQAGGSGEQYF

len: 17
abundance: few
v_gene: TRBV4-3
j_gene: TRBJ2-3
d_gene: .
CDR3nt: TGCGCCAGCAGCCAAGATCCGGACACCAGTAGGAGGGATACGCAGTATTTT
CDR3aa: CASSQDPDTSRRDTQYF

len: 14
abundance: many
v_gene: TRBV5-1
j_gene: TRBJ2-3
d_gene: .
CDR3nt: TGCGCCAGCAGCTTGGAGGAACTCGGGGGTACGCAGTATTTT
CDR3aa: CASSLEELGGTQYF

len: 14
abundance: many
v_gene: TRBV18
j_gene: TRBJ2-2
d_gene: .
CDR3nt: TGTGCCACCGCGACAGCGACGAACACCGGGGAGCTGTTTTTT
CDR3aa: CATATATNTGELFF

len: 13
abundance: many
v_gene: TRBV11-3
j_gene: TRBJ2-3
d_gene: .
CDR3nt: TGTGCCAGCAGCTTTCCGGGAACAGATACGCAGTATTTT
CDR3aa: CASSFPGTDTQYF

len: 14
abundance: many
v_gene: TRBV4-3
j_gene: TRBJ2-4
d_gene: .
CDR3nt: TGCGCCAGCAGCCCGACCCTGGCCGAGAACATTCAGTACTTC
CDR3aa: CASSPTLAENIQYF

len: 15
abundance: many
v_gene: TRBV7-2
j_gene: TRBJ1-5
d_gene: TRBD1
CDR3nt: TGTGCCAGCAGCCCGGGGACAGGGTTAATTCAGCCCCAGCATTTT
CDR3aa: CASSPGTGLIQPQHF

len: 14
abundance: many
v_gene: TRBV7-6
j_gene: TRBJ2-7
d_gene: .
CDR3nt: TGTGCCAGCAGCTTAGCGCCCCAATACTACGAGCAGTACTTC
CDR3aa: CASSLAPQYYEQYF

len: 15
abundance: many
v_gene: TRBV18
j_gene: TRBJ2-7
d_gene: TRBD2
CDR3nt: TGTGCCAGCTCCCCGTCTCTAGCGGGAGACTACGAGCAGTACTTC
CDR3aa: CASSPSLAGDYEQYF

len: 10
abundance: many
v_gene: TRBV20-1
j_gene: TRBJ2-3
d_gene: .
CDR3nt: TGCAGTGCTAGGACAGATACGCAGTATTTT
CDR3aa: CSARTDTQYF

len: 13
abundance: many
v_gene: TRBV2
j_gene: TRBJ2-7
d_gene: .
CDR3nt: TGTGCCAGCAGTGAATGGCTAGCATGGGAGCAGTACTTC
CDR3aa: CASSEWLAWEQYF

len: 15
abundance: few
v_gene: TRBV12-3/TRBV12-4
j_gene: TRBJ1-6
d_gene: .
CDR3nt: TGTGCCAGCAGTTTAAAGGGAGGTTATAATTCACCCCTCCACTTT
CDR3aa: CASSLKGGYNSPLHF

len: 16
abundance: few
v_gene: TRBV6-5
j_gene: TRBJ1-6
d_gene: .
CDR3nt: TGTGCCAGCAGAAAAGGACGGAACGCTTATAATTCACCCCTCCACTTT
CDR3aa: CASRKGRNAYNSPLHF

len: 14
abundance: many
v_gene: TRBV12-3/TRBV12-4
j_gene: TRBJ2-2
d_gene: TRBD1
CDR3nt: TGTGCCAGCAGTGGGGACAGGGAGCCCGGGGAGCTGTTTTTT
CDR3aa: CASSGDREPGELFF

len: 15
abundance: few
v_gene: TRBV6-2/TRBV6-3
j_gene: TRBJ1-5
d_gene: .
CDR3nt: TGTGCCAGCAGTTTGGGGCAGAGGAGCAATCAGCCCCAGCATTTT
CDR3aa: CASSLGQRSNQPQHF

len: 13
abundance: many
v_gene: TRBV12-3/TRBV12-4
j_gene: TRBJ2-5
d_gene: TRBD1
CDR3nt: TGTGCCAGCAGCCAAGACAGGGGAGAGACCCAGTACTTC
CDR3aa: CASSQDRGETQYF

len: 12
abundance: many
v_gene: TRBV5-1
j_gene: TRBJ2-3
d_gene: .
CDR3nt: TGCGCCAGCGGGGACTCAACAGATACGCAGTATTTT
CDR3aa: CASGDSTDTQYF

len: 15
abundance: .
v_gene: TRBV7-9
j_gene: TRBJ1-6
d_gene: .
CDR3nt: TGTGCCAGCAGCCTAACGGGACAATATAATTCACCCCTCCACTTT
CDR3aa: CASSLTGQYNSPLHF